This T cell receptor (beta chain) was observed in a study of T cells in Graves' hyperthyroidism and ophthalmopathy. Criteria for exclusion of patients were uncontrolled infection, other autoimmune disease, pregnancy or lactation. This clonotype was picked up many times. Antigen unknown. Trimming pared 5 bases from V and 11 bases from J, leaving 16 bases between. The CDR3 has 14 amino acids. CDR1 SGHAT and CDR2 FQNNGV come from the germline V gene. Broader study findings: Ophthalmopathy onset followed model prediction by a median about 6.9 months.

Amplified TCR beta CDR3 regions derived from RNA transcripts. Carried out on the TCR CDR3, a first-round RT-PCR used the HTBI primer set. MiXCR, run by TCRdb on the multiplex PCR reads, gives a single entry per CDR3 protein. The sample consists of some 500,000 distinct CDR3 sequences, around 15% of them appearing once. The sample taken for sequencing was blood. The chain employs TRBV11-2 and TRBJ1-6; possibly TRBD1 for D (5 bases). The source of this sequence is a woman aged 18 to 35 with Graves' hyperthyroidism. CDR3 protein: CASSQGRAKTPLHF. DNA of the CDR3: TGTGCCAGCAGCCAGGGCAGGGCGAAGACACCCCTCCACTTT.